The T cell receptor beta chain under discussion was sequenced for a study of cytotoxic CD8 clonotypes in ibrutinib-treated CLL. Overall study context: The group held 11 relapsed/refractory and around 15 treatment-naive patients, with 17 IGHV unmutated. The authors obtained response samples at a median of approximately 12 months of treatment, range 6 to 36.

The study's findings and limits: Public clonotypes, rarely seen, contracted or held steady on treatment. Circulating CD8+ T-cell counts were tracked by baseline clonality, which exceeded that of age-matched healthy donors.

Clones were read by immunoSEQ multiplex PCR, and TCRdb kept only the in-frame ones, dropping some. The sample holds about 310,000 clones, 80% seen once. V was shortened by 3 bases and J by 6 bases, with 9 bases between the two germline ends. Germline V gene data show CDR1 as MGHRA and CDR2 as YSYEKL. CDR3 length: 13 residues. As regards this clone: Its antigen is unidentified.

The clonotype comes from a human donor with chronic lymphocytic leukemia. The chain links TRBV4-1 to TRBJ2-4, with a weak D call TRBD1 (6 bases). This specimen consisted of PBMCs, obtained before ibrutinib treatment. In DNA form, the CDR3 reads TGCGCCAGCAGCCAGGTACAGGGAAACATTCAGTACTTC. As protein: CASSQVQGNIQYF.